This T cell receptor beta chain was captured by sequencing in a study of T-cell memory formation after mild COVID-19. TCRdb ran MiXCR on the 5' RACE reads and lists one entry per CDR3 protein. The repertoire holds about 470,000 distinct CDR3 sequences, with approximately 25% as singletons. The length of the CDR3 is 14 residues. Trimming cost V 6 bases and J 5 bases; bases outside gene matches: 9. The chain joins TRBV12-3 or TRBV12-4 to TRBJ1-1, with 7 bases fitting TRBD1. The specimen was PBMCs or a T cell subset sorted from them (not recorded which). This sequence originates from an adult woman who had mild COVID-19 (a few samples of this study predate the infection). Cell type and time point are not known. CDR3 in amino acids: CASRAGGALTEAFF. CDR3 DNA sequence: TGTGCCAGCAGAGCAGGGGGGGCTTTGACTGAAGCTTTCTTT.